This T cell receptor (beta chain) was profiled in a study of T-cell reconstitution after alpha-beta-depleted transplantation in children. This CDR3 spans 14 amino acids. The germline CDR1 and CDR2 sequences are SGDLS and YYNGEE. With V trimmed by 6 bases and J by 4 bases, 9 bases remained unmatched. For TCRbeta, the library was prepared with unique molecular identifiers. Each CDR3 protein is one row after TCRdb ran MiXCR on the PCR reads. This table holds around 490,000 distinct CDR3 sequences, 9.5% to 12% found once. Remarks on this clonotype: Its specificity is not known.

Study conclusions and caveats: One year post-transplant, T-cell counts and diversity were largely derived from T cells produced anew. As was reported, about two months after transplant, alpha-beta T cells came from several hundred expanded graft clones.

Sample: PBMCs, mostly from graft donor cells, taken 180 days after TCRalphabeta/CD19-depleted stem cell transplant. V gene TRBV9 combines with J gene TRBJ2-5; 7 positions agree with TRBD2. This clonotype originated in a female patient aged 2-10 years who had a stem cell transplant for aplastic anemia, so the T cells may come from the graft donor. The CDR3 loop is CASNLGRGAETQYF. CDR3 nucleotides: TGTGCCAGCAACTTGGGGAGGGGAGCAGAGACCCAGTACTTC.